Each of the 3 T cell receptor beta chains below was sequenced from the same sample in a study of blood T cell repertoires in COVID-19. TCRdb's copy holds only in-frame clones and misses some; the assay was immunoSEQ multiplex PCR. The sample lists 410,000 or so clones, approximately 90% occurring once. The source material was peripheral blood. The receptors derive from a woman aged 40 to 55 with COVID-19, enrolled during active disease.

The V call is TRBV6-6, the J call TRBJ1-5; D not certain. V was cut by 8 bases and J by 0 bases, with 11 bases left in between. CDR3 length: 14 residues. Germline V CDR1 and CDR2: MNHNY, SVGAGI (reference sequence). CDR3 amino acids: CASSLSGSNQPQHF. CDR3 DNA sequence: TGTGCCAGCTCCCTAAGCGGTAGCAATCAGCCCCAGCATTTT.

This chain joins TRBV7-2 and TRBJ2-7; D unresolved. This CDR3 has 14 residues. Germline CDR1 is SGHTA and CDR2 is FQGNSA. Trimming removed 4 bases at V and 3 bases at J, with 13 bases between. This CDR3 is CASSSTDTNYEQYF. Written as DNA, the CDR3 is TGTGCCAGCAGCTCAACCGACACCAACTACGAGCAGTACTTC.

J is TRBJ1-2 and V is TRBV6-2 or TRBV6-3, with TRBD1 as a possible D gene (5 bases). Germline CDR1 is MNHEY and CDR2 is SVGEGT. The V gene lost 6 bases and the J gene lost 6 bases, with 17 bases spanning the gap. The CDR3 sequence is 14 residues long. CDR3 residues: CASSLRGGGDGYTF. CDR3 DNA: TGTGCCAGCAGCCTCCGGGGGGGAGGGGATGGCTACACCTTC.